The 25 T cell receptor beta chains below all came from one sample that was sequenced in a study of T cells and Merkel cell carcinoma outcomes. The data were produced by immunoSEQ multiplex PCR, yet TCRdb's version contains in-frame clones alone and is incomplete. The sample holds 2,000 or so clones, roughly 91% seen once. The sample consisted of tumor tissue from Merkel cell carcinoma. The receptors originated from a human donor with Merkel cell carcinoma.

The V gene is TRBV10-3, the J gene TRBJ1-2; TRBD1 matches 7 bases. After removal of 6 bases from V and 6 bases from J, the junction contained 13 bases not matched to a gene. The CDR3 is 15 residues long. Germline CDR1 and CDR2: ENHRY and SYGVKD. The DNA for the CDR3 is TGTGCCATCAGGGAAAGTACCGGGACAGAGGATGGCTACACCTTC. Protein product: CAIRESTGTEDGYTF.

This chain uses TRBV30 with TRBJ2-1; D may be TRBD2 (5 bases). Germline V gives CDR1 GTSNPN, CDR2 SVGIG (reference sequence). The CDR3 is 13 amino acids. The V and J ends lost 3 bases and 3 bases respectively, with 9 bases between them. The CDR3 region has the DNA TGTGCCTGGAGCTCGGGAATCTACAATGAGCAGTTCTTC. This codes for CAWSSGIYNEQFF.

This rearrangement joins TRBV6-5 to TRBJ2-2, with TRBD1 as a possible D gene (5 bases). The CDR3 spans 15 residues. Per the germline V gene, CDR1 is MNHEY and CDR2 is SVGAGI. Trimming removed 2 bases at V and 5 bases at J, with 12 bases between. The CDR3 coding sequence is TGTGCCAGCAGTTACATGTGGGGCGCGACCGGGGAGCTGTTTTTT. It encodes CASSYMWGATGELFF.

This clone was counted between two and nine times. This chain uses TRBV10-3 with TRBJ2-5; 7 nucleotides align to TRBD1. From germline, CDR1 is ENHRY and CDR2 SYGVKD. CDR3 length: 15 residues. V dropped 4 bases and J dropped 2; count of bases not matched to a gene: 7. The DNA of the CDR3 is TGTGCCATCAGTGGAAACGACAGGGAACAAGAGACCCAGTACTTC. It yields the protein CAISGNDREQETQYF.

V gene TRBV5-1 combines with J gene TRBJ2-1; D possibly corresponds to TRBD2 (6 bases). Trimming stripped 4 bases from V and 0 bases from J, with 17 bases between. Germline V lookup: CDR1 SGHRS, CDR2 YFSETQ. This CDR3 contains 17 residues. Here the CDR3 DNA reads TGCGCCAGCAGCGTACCGGGACTTCATAGCTCCTACAATGAGCAGTTCTTC. Amino acid sequence: CASSVPGLHSSYNEQFF.

The V call is TRBV6-1, the J call TRBJ2-7; no reliable D call. Germline V gene data show CDR1 as MNHNS and CDR2 as SASEGT. V lost 2 bases, J lost 2 bases, and 10 bases lay in between. The CDR3 has 14 residues. CDR3 DNA sequence: TGTGCCAGCAGTGAACTCGGGTCTGCCTACGAGCAGTACTTC. This encodes CASSELGSAYEQYF.

The chain links TRBV27 to TRBJ1-1, with a tentative D call TRBD1 (5 bases). This CDR3 region has 12 residues. Looked up from germline, CDR1 is MNHEY and CDR2 is SMNVEV (reference sequence). Trimming shortened V by 10 bases and J by 5 bases, and 14 bases separated the two germline ends. The CDR3 is CATLGRGTEAFF. CDR3 nucleotides: TGTGCCACCCTAGGTAGGGGTACTGAAGCTTTCTTT.

The gene calls are TRBV18 and TRBJ2-5; 14 bases match TRBD2. V gave up 2 bases and J gave up 5 bases; unmatched junction bases: 7. Germline CDR1 is KGHSH and CDR2 is LQKENI. CDR3 length: 17 residues. The CDR3 here is CASSPAGLAGVGETQYF. The CDR3 DNA follows: TGTGCCAGCTCACCAGCGGGACTAGCGGGAGTGGGGGAGACCCAGTACTTC.

This chain uses TRBV29-1 with TRBJ1-2; D unclear. Per germline, CDR1 SQVTM and CDR2 ANQGSEA. CDR3 length: 11 residues. Trimming pared 5 bases from V and 0 bases from J, leaving 4 bases between. Written as DNA, the CDR3 is TGCAGCGTTCGGGCTAACTATGGCTACACCTTC. It translates to CSVRANYGYTF.

This clone was recorded a few times. The chain is built from TRBV4-1 and TRBJ2-3; D might be TRBD1 or TRBD2, each matching 5 bases. CDR1 and CDR2 from the germline V gene are MGHRA and YSYEKL. V was cut by 3 bases and J by 4 bases, with 14 bases left in between. The CDR3 contains 15 residues. CDR3: CASSQDSGAADTQYF. The CDR3 region has the DNA TGCGCCAGCAGCCAGGACTCTGGGGCCGCAGATACGCAGTATTTT.

This chain links TRBV27 with TRBJ2-7; 10 nucleotides align to TRBD1. V was pared by 6 bases and J by 3 bases, with 11 bases of the junction left unmatched. The V gene's germline CDR1 is MNHEY and CDR2 SMNVEV (reference sequence). The CDR3 is 16 amino acids. The CDR3 DNA reads TGTGCCAGCAGACGTACCGCGACAGGGGGCAACTACGAGCAGTACTTC. The encoded protein is CASRRTATGGNYEQYF.

The CDR3 coding sequence is TGTGCCAGCAGTTTATTAACAGGGGGCGGCACAGATACGCAGTATTTT. This encodes CASSLLTGGGTDTQYF. The chain employs TRBV27 and TRBJ2-3, with 9 bases matching TRBD1. This CDR3 is 16 amino acids long. V gave up 1 base and J gave up 1 base; unmatched junction bases: 3. Looked up from germline, CDR1 is MNHEY and CDR2 is SMNVEV (reference sequence).

This rearrangement joins TRBV5-5 to TRBJ1-5; D not certain. V was clipped by 0 bases and J by 4 bases, with 8 bases between them. This CDR3 has 14 amino acids. CDR1 is SGHKS and CDR2 is YYEKEE in the germline V gene (reference sequence). The CDR3 region is CASSLVSGNQPQHF. CDR3 in DNA: TGTGCCAGCAGCTTGGTATCGGGAAATCAGCCCCAGCATTTT.

CDR3 DNA sequence: TGTGCCAGCAGCTTGGAACGGCAGGGAGATACGCAGTATTTT. Translating gives CASSLERQGDTQYF. The chain joins TRBV5-6 to TRBJ2-3, with D possibly being TRBD1 (5 bases). The CDR3 consists of 14 residues. Per germline, CDR1 SGHDT and CDR2 YYEEEE. V was cut by 0 bases and J by 5 bases, with 10 bases left in between.

Concerning this clone itself: Compared with germline, one end of the junction differs, possibly owing to a read error. The rearrangement joins TRBV5-1 to TRBJ1-1, with unresolved D. Per the germline V gene, CDR1 is SGHRS and CDR2 is YFSETQ. CDR3 size: 13 residues. CDR3 amino acids: CASSLAFNTEVFF. CDR3 sequence (DNA): TGCGCCAGCAGCTTGGCATTTAACACTGAAGTTTTCTTT.

V is TRBV4-2 and J is TRBJ1-4; no definite D call. Deletions cut 3 bases from V and 3 bases from J, with 11 bases between. CDR3 size: 15 residues. The germline V gene encodes CDR1 LGHNA and CDR2 YNFKEQ. The CDR3 DNA sequence: TGTGCCAGCAGCCATGAAGACGTGTCTAATGAAAAACTGTTTTTT. This gives the protein CASSHEDVSNEKLFF.

The chain has TRBV5-4 and TRBJ2-7; 8 bases line up with TRBD1. The CDR3 consists of 15 residues. CDR1 is SGHNT and CDR2 is YYREEE in the germline V gene (reference sequence). J was trimmed by 7 bases and V by 3 bases; bases with no gene match: 12. This chain's CDR3 is CASSSGQGPMWEQYF. Here the CDR3 DNA reads TGTGCCAGCAGCTCTGGACAGGGCCCTATGTGGGAGCAGTACTTC.

The chain carries TRBV18 and TRBJ1-2; 7 positions match TRBD1. The germline CDR1 and CDR2 sequences are KGHSH and LQKENI. The CDR3 loop spans 15 amino acids. Trimming cost V 3 bases and J 2 bases; bases outside gene matches: 6. The DNA of the CDR3 is TGTGCCAGCTCACCCGGACAGGCCGAGAACTATGGCTACACCTTC. This encodes CASSPGQAENYGYTF.

The V and J genes are TRBV5-1 and TRBJ1-5; D gene uncertain. The V end lost 0 bases, the J end lost 0 bases, and 7 bases lay between the germline ends. CDR1 is SGHRS, CDR2 YFSETQ, per germline. The CDR3 loop spans 15 amino acids. CDR3: CASSLGGNSNQPQHF. CDR3 in DNA: TGCGCCAGCAGCTTGGGAGGGAATAGCAATCAGCCCCAGCATTTT.

The gene calls are TRBV23-1 and TRBJ2-6, with D uncertain. TRBV23-1 is assigned to the ORF class and has an uncertain function. Trimming took off 9 bases at V and 4 bases at J, with 16 bases between the two ends. The CDR3 totals 15 residues. The CDR3 here is CARGLLLRGANVLTF. As DNA, the CDR3 is TGCGCCAGGGGGTTGCTCCTGCGGGGGGCCAACGTCCTGACTTTC.

The chain combines TRBV6-1 with TRBJ2-3; a possible D gene is TRBD2 (7 bases). The CDR3 has 16 residues. Trimming shortened V by 2 bases and J by 2 bases, and 14 bases separated the two germline ends. In germline, CDR1 is MNHNS, CDR2 SASEGT. CDR3 loop: CASSESVGGLTDTQYF. The CDR3 nucleotides read TGTGCCAGCAGTGAATCCGTGGGGGGGCTCACAGATACGCAGTATTTT.

The V and J genes are TRBV5-1 and TRBJ2-7; a possible D gene is TRBD1 (6 bases). CDR3 length: 13 residues. Trimming cost V 1 base and J 6 bases, with 11 bases left between them. Germline V gives CDR1 SGHRS, CDR2 YFSETQ. The CDR3 DNA reads TGCGCCAGCAGCTTGATCCGGGACACCGAGCAGTACTTC. Protein product: CASSLIRDTEQYF. The variable domain in full, with the rest retrieved from reference TRBV5-1 and TRBJ2-7, is KAGVTQTPRYLIKTRGQQVTLSCSPISGHRSVSWYQQTPGQGLQFLFEYFSETQRNKGNFPGRFSGRQFSNSRSEMNVSTLELGDSALYLCASSLIRDTEQYFGPGTRLTVT.

The V gene is TRBV6-6, the J gene TRBJ2-2; 7 nucleotides agree with TRBD2. This CDR3 spans 13 amino acids. V was pared by 2 bases and J by 6 bases, with 0 bases of the junction left unmatched. The germline CDR1 and CDR2 sequences are MNHNY and SVGAGI (reference sequence). CDR3 nucleotides: TGTGCCAGCAGTTACGGGAGGGCCGGGGAGCTGTTTTTT. This codes for CASSYGRAGELFF.

This clone has a single count. The rearrangement joins TRBV2 to TRBJ1-2, with 8 positions matching TRBD1. The germline V gene encodes CDR1 SNHLY and CDR2 FYNNEI. V shed 6 bases, J shed 4 bases, and the junction held 7 bases outside the gene matches. The CDR3 is 14 amino acids. CDR3 nucleotides: TGTGCCAGCAGAGGGGGACAGGCCCTCTATGGCTACACCTTC. It encodes CASRGGQALYGYTF.

The CDR3 region is CASSLPPGQSFYEQYF. CDR3 nucleotide sequence: TGTGCCAGCAGCTTACCGCCGGGACAGTCTTTTTACGAGCAGTACTTC. The chain has TRBV7-2 and TRBJ2-7, with 7 bases fitting TRBD1. This CDR3 spans 16 amino acids. With V trimmed by 2 bases and J by 4 bases, 11 bases remained unmatched. In germline, CDR1 is SGHTA, CDR2 FQGNSA.